The 25 T cell receptor beta chains below come from one sample, sequenced in a study of blood T cell repertoires in COVID-19. Repertoires were generated with immunoSEQ multiplex PCR, while TCRdb's copy carries only in-frame clones and drops some. In the table there are 250,000 to 300,000 clones, roughly 90% of which are singletons. The material sequenced was PBMCs or T cells enriched from blood (not recorded which). These receptors were obtained from a middle-aged woman with acute COVID-19.

About this clone: The identical CDR3 is also encoded by other nucleotide sequences in the sample. The CDR3 nucleotides are TGCGCCAGCAGCTCGCAGGGTTCTAATGAAAAACTGTTTTTT. As protein: CASSSQGSNEKLFF. The chain recombines TRBV5-1 with TRBJ1-4, with TRBD1 as a possible D gene (5 bases). Germline values: CDR1 SGHRS, CDR2 YFSETQ. V was pared by 3 bases and J by 3 bases, with 9 bases between. The CDR3 contains 14 residues.

The genes are TRBV18 and TRBJ1-4; the match to TRBD1 covers 7 bases. The CDR3 has 15 residues. The germline gives CDR1 KGHSH, CDR2 LQKENI. V gave up 4 bases and J gave up 4 bases; unmatched junction bases: 6. The CDR3 is CASSRYTGDNEKLFF. The CDR3 coding sequence is TGTGCCAGCTCACGCTACACAGGGGATAATGAAAAACTGTTTTTT.

The chain carries TRBV28 and TRBJ1-5; a possible D gene is TRBD1 (5 bases). This CDR3 is built from 15 residues. CDR1 MDHEN and CDR2 SYDVKM come from the germline V gene. The ends were cut back, 7 bases at V and 4 bases at J, with 17 bases in the middle. CDR3 nucleotide sequence: TGTGCCAGCACCTTCCGGACAAATACAAATCAGCCCCAGCATTTT. Its protein product is CASTFRTNTNQPQHF.

The rearrangement links TRBV2 to TRBJ1-5, with D maybe TRBD1 (5 bases). Per germline, CDR1 SNHLY and CDR2 FYNNEI. The CDR3 is made up of 13 amino acids. Between the trimmed V and J ends, which lost 6 bases and 5 bases, there was a span of 11 bases. The CDR3 is CASRVDNYQPQHF. The CDR3 DNA is TGTGCCAGCAGAGTGGACAATTATCAGCCCCAGCATTTT.

The chain uses TRBV4-2 and TRBJ2-1, with 7 positions matching TRBD2. Germline CDR1 and CDR2: LGHNA and YNFKEQ. The V segment lost 4 bases and the J segment 7 bases; nucleotides outside the gene matches: 10. CDR3 size: 15 residues. Written as DNA, the CDR3 is TGTGCCAGCAGCCCCGGGCTAGCGGTGAGGAATGAGCAGTTCTTC. This translates into CASSPGLAVRNEQFF.

The chain combines TRBV24-1 with TRBJ2-3; D is undetermined. CDR1 is KGHDR and CDR2 is SFDVKD in the germline V gene. V dropped 0 bases and J dropped 3 bases, with 12 bases sitting between them. The CDR3 is 16 residues long. The DNA of the CDR3 is TGTGCCACCAGTGATTTGGGTGGAGTAAGTACAGATACGCAGTATTTT. Its protein is CATSDLGGVSTDTQYF.

The chain combines TRBV27 with TRBJ2-1, with a weak D call TRBD1 (5 bases). There are 15 residues in the CDR3. V lost 2 bases and J 2 bases, leaving 10 bases between the germline ends. Germline-derived CDR1 and CDR2 are MNHEY and SMNVEV (reference sequence). The CDR3 spells CASSLARETYNEQFF. For the CDR3, the DNA is TGTGCCAGCAGTTTAGCCAGGGAAACCTACAATGAGCAGTTCTTC.

V gene TRBV30 combines with J gene TRBJ2-1, with D possibly being TRBD2 (6 bases). The V gene's germline CDR1 is GTSNPN and CDR2 SVGIG (reference sequence). V lost 2 bases to trimming and J lost 7 bases, with 12 bases between them. The CDR3 runs to 13 residues. CDR3 nucleotide sequence: TGTGCCTGGAGTAGCGGGCGCGCTAATGAGCAGTTCTTC. This gives the protein CAWSSGRANEQFF.

The CDR3 nucleotides read TGTGCCATCAGTGAGTCACTAGCGGGGGGGCATGTTGAGCAGTTCTTC. This sequence encodes CAISESLAGGHVEQFF. The chain recombines TRBV10-3 with TRBJ2-1, with 13 bases matching TRBD2. CDR1 is ENHRY, CDR2 SYGVKD, per germline. This CDR3 has 16 amino acids. Losses at the gene ends were 0 bases for V and 9 bases for J; bases not matched to a gene: 5.

The chain employs TRBV28 and TRBJ1-2; TRBD1 agrees at 8 bases. V gave up 5 bases and J gave up 5 bases; unmatched junction bases: 4. CDR3 length: 13 amino acids. Germline V CDR1 and CDR2: MDHEN, SYDVKM. The CDR3 DNA reads as TGTGCCAGCAGTGAACAGGGGGGGTATGGCTACACCTTC. Amino acid sequence: CASSEQGGYGYTF.

This sequence joins TRBV19 and TRBJ2-1, with 12 bases matching TRBD2. The V segment lost 7 bases and the J segment 8 bases; nucleotides outside the gene matches: 18. CDR3 length: 18 residues. CDR1 and CDR2 from the germline V gene are LNHDA and SQIVND (reference sequence). Here the CDR3 DNA reads TGTGCCAGTATGAGGGGACAGGGCCTAGCGGGAGGGGTGGATGAGCAGTTCTTC. Translation gives CASMRGQGLAGGVDEQFF.

J is TRBJ1-5 and V is TRBV19; a possible D gene is TRBD1 (5 bases). The CDR3 spans 16 residues. V dropped 0 bases and J dropped 2 bases, with 11 bases sitting between them. Per germline, CDR1 LNHDA and CDR2 SQIVND (reference sequence). Here the CDR3 reads CASSIDRGTGNQPQHF. Written as DNA, the CDR3 is TGTGCCAGTAGTATAGATCGGGGGACGGGCAATCAGCCCCAGCATTTT.

V is TRBV6-5 and J is TRBJ1-2, with 7 bases lining up with TRBD1. The CDR3 sequence is 13 residues long. CDR1 is MNHEY, CDR2 SVGAGI, per germline. V dropped 3 bases and J dropped 12; count of bases not matched to a gene: 10. CDR3 coding DNA: TGTGCCAGCAGTTATGACAGGGAGTACGGCCACACCTTC. Its protein is CASSYDREYGHTF.

The rearrangement joins TRBV19 to TRBJ2-1; 7 positions agree with TRBD1. Per the germline V gene, CDR1 is LNHDA and CDR2 is SQIVND (reference sequence). The CDR3 loop spans 15 amino acids. Germline trimming cut 4 bases from V and 8 bases from J; bases unmatched to any gene: 11. The CDR3 coding sequence is TGTGCCAGTAGTACTCGGGGACAGAGTTCCGATGAGCAGTTCTTC. This gives the protein CASSTRGQSSDEQFF.

This clone was counted a single time. The rearrangement links TRBV10-2 to TRBJ2-5; 11 bases line up with TRBD2. With 10 bases clipped from V and 1 base from J, the junction kept 11 bases outside the gene matches. This CDR3 is built from 16 residues. Germline lookup yields CDR1 WSHSY and CDR2 SAAADI. This chain's CDR3 is CATGGTGTSGQETQYF. The DNA for the CDR3 is TGCGCCACCGGAGGAACCGGGACTAGCGGCCAAGAGACCCAGTACTTC.

The CDR3 reads CASSSSGGAETQYF. CDR3 DNA: TGTGCCAGCAGTTCTAGCGGGGGGGCCGAGACCCAGTACTTC. V and J are TRBV27 and TRBJ2-5, with TRBD2 matching 12 bases. The CDR3 extends over 14 amino acids. Germline values: CDR1 MNHEY, CDR2 SMNVEV (reference sequence). Losses at the gene ends were 4 bases for V and 5 bases for J; bases not matched to a gene: 2.

This clone has just a few counts. The chain combines TRBV3-1 (or the pseudogene TRBV3-2) with TRBJ2-4; TRBD2 agrees at 9 bases. J was trimmed by 0 bases and V by 6 bases; bases with no gene match: 3. CDR1 is LGHDT and CDR2 is YNNKEL in the germline V gene (reference sequence). There are 15 residues in the CDR3. Here the CDR3 DNA reads TGTGCCAGCAGGGGCGGGGGGGCAGCCAAAAACATTCAGTACTTC. It yields the protein CASRGGGAAKNIQYF.

This clone was counted only a few times. V usage is TRBV27 and J usage is TRBJ2-1; 7 bases agree with TRBD2. The junction had 10 bases not matched to a gene; V was cut back by 5 bases and J by 3 bases. CDR1 is MNHEY, CDR2 SMNVEV, per germline (reference sequence). The CDR3 length is 16 residues. CDR3 in amino acids: CASSGPYSGYYNEQFF. The CDR3 DNA follows: TGTGCCAGCAGTGGACCCTATAGCGGGTACTACAATGAGCAGTTCTTC.

In DNA, the CDR3 is TGTGCCAGCAGTGGACAGGGTTGGCTCTACGAGCAGTACTTC. Residues: CASSGQGWLYEQYF. The V and J genes are TRBV2 and TRBJ2-7, with 7 bases fitting TRBD1. The germline gives CDR1 SNHLY, CDR2 FYNNEI. V lost 4 bases and J lost 3; bases outside the gene matches: 6. The length of the CDR3 is 14 residues.

This chain uses TRBV18 with TRBJ1-1; a weak D match, TRBD1 (6 bases). The CDR3 covers 14 residues. V lost 6 bases to trimming and J lost 6 bases, with 17 bases between them. Germline CDR1 KGHSH, CDR2 LQKENI. The CDR3 spells CASSAVAQGAEAFF. In nucleotides, the CDR3 is TGTGCCAGCTCCGCGGTCGCACAGGGCGCTGAAGCTTTCTTT.

This clone was observed a single time. The chain uses TRBV18 and TRBJ2-5; TRBD2 is a possible D gene (5 bases). Germline CDR1 KGHSH, CDR2 LQKENI. V was trimmed by 2 bases and J by 7 bases, leaving 8 bases between them. The CDR3 spans 12 residues. CDR3 DNA sequence: TGTGCCAGCTCACCAGAGGCGGGGACCCAGTACTTC. Translating gives CASSPEAGTQYF.

V usage is TRBV19 and J usage is TRBJ2-3; TRBD1 might be the D (5 bases). Trimming stripped 4 bases from V and 2 bases from J, with 13 bases between. The CDR3 extends over 15 amino acids. Germline CDR1 is LNHDA and CDR2 is SQIVND (reference sequence). The CDR3 protein is CASSRDGAPTDTQYF. CDR3 bases: TGTGCCAGTAGTAGAGATGGGGCACCCACAGATACGCAGTATTTT.

This clone was observed once. This chain links TRBV2 with TRBJ1-5; 9 bases align to TRBD1. Per the germline V gene, CDR1 is SNHLY and CDR2 is FYNNEI. This CDR3 is built from 15 residues. J gave up 2 bases and V 9 bases, and 8 bases lay outside the gene matches. The CDR3 nucleotides are TGTGCCAGTACACAGGGGGCGAAGGGCAATCAGCCCCAGCATTTT. This gives the protein CASTQGAKGNQPQHF.

V gene TRBV7-9 combines with J gene TRBJ2-1; D may be TRBD2 (5 bases). Germline CDR1 is SEHNR and CDR2 is FQNEAQ (reference sequence). The V and J ends lost 0 bases and 7 bases respectively, with 10 bases between them. The CDR3 totals 14 residues. Written as DNA, the CDR3 is TGTGCCAGCAGCTTAGCGCGGCGGGCTAATGAGCAGTTCTTC. It specifies CASSLARRANEQFF.

The V call is TRBV4-2, the J call TRBJ1-4; D ambiguous. Trimming pared 1 base from V and 4 bases from J, leaving 16 bases between. Germline CDR1 LGHNA, CDR2 YNFKEQ. The CDR3 is 17 residues long. Written as DNA, the CDR3 is TGTGCCAGCAGCCAAGTGGGTCCTGGAGATCGTAATGAAAAACTGTTTTTT. Amino acids: CASSQVGPGDRNEKLFF.